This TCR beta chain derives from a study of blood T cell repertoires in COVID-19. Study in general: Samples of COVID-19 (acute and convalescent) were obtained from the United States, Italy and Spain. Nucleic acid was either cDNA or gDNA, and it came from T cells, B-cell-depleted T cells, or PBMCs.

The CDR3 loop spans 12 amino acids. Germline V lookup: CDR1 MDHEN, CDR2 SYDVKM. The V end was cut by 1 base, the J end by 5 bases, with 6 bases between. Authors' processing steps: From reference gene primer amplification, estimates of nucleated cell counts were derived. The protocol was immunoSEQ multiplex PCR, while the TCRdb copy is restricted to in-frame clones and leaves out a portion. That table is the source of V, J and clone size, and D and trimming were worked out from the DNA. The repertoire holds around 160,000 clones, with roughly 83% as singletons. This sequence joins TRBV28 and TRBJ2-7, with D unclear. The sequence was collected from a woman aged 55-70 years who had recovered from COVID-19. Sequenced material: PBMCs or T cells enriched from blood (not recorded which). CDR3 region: CASSLFLDEQYF. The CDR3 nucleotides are TGTGCCAGCAGTTTATTTCTAGACGAGCAGTACTTC.